The subject of this entry is one T cell receptor (beta chain). Its cognate antigen is unknown. The source of the sample is a study of siplizumab effects on memory and regulatory T cells. Study-wide results and caveats: Most alloreactive clones went unmapped to unstimulated subsets; only a minor fraction mapped.

The assay covered around 9.1 x 10^4 TCR templates per sample. The protocol was immunoSEQ multiplex PCR, while the TCRdb copy is restricted to in-frame clones and leaves out a portion. This repertoire shows some 120,000 clones, less than 95% found once; its top ten account for 1.5% to 2%. The CDR3 covers 15 residues. Germline V gene sequence: CDR1 MNHEY, CDR2 SMNVEV (reference sequence). Between the trimmed V and J ends, which lost 4 bases and 0 bases, there was a span of 12 bases. This TCR was sampled from a human donor in good health. The sequenced sample consisted of non-Treg CD4+ T cells sorted from blood. This chain joins TRBV27 and TRBJ1-1, with D maybe TRBD1 (6 bases). CDR3 protein: CASSWGRGMNTEAFF. The CDR3 bases are TGTGCCAGCAGTTGGGGGCGGGGGATGAACACTGAAGCTTTCTTT.